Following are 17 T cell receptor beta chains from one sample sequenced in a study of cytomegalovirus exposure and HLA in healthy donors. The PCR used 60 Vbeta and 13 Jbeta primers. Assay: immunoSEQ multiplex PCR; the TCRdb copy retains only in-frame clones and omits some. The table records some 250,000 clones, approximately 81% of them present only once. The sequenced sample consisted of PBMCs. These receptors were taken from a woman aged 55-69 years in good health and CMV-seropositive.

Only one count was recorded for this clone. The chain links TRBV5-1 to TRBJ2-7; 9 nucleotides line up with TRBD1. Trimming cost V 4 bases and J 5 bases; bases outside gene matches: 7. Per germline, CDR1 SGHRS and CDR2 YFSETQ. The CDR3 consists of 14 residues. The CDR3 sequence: CASSPRDRVHEQYF. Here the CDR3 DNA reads TGCGCCAGCAGCCCCCGGGACAGGGTCCACGAGCAGTACTTC. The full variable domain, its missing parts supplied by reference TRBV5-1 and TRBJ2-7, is KAGVTQTPRYLIKTRGQQVTLSCSPISGHRSVSWYQQTPGQGLQFLFEYFSETQRNKGNFPGRFSGRQFSNSRSEMNVSTLELGDSALYLCASSPRDRVHEQYFGPGTRLTVT.

CDR3 protein: CASSSYYGYTF. The DNA of the CDR3 is TGTGCCAGCAGTTCCTACTATGGCTACACCTTC. V and J are TRBV6-5 and TRBJ1-2; no definite D call. Germline V gives CDR1 MNHEY, CDR2 SVGAGI. The CDR3 contains 11 residues. Deletions cut 4 bases from V and 3 bases from J, with 3 bases between.

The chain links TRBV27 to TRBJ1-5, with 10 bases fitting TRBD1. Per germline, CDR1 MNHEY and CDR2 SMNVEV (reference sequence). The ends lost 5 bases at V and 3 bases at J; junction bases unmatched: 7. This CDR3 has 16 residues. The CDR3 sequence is CASSPQGQGINQPQHF. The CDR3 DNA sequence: TGTGCCAGCAGTCCGCAGGGACAGGGGATCAATCAGCCCCAGCATTTT.

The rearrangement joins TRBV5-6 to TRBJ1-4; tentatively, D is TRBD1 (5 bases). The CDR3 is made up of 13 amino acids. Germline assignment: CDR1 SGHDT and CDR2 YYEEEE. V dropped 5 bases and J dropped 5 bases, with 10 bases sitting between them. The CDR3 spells CASRRQRNEKLFF. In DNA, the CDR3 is TGTGCCAGCAGAAGACAGAGGAATGAAAAACTGTTTTTT.

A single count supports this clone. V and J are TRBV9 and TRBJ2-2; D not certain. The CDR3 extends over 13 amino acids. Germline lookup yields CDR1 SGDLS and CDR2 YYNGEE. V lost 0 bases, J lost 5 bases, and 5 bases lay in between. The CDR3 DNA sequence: TGTGCCAGCAGCGTAGATCAAACCGGGGAGCTGTTTTTT. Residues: CASSVDQTGELFF. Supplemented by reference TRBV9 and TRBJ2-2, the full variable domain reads DSGVTQTPKHLITATGQRVTLRCSPRSGDLSVYWYQQSLDQGLQFLIQYYNGEERAKGNILERFSAQQFPDLHSELNLSSLELGDSALYFCASSVDQTGELFFGEGSRLTVL.

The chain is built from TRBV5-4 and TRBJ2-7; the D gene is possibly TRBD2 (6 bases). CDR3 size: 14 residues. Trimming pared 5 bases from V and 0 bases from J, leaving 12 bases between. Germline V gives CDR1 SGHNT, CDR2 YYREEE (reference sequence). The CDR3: CASSMGGFSYEQYF. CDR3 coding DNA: TGTGCCAGCAGTATGGGGGGATTCTCCTACGAGCAGTACTTC.

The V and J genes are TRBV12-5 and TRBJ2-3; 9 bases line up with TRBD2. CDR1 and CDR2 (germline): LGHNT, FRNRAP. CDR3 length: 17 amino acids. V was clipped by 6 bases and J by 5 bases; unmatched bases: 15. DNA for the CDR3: TGTGCTAGTGGCACCTTCTTTTCTAGCGGGAAGAAAGATACGCAGTATTTT. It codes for CASGTFFSSGKKDTQYF.

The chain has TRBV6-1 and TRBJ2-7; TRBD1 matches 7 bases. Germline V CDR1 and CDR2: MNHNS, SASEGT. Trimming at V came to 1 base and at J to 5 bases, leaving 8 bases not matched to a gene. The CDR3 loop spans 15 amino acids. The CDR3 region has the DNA TGTGCCAGCAGTGAAGGAGTGACAGGGACCCACGAGCAGTACTTC. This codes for CASSEGVTGTHEQYF.

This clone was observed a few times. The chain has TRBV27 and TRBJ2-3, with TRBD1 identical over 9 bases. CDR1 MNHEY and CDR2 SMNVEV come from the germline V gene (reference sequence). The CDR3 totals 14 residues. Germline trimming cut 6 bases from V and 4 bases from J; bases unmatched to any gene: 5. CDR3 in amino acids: CASSHRTGADTQYF. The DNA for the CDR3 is TGTGCCAGCAGCCACCGGACAGGGGCAGATACGCAGTATTTT.

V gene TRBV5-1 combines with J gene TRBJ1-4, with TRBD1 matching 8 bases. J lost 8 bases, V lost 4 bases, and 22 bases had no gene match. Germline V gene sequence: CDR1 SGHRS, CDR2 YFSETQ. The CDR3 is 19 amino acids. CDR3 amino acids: CASSETSGGAGGALEKLFF. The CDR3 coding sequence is TGCGCCAGCAGCGAAACCTCAGGGGGCGCGGGAGGGGCACTCGAAAAACTGTTTTTT.

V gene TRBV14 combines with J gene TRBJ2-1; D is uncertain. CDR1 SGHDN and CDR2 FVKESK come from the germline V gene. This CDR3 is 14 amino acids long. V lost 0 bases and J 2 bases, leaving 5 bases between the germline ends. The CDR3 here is CASSQDRTYNEQFF. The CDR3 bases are TGTGCCAGCAGCCAAGACAGGACCTACAATGAGCAGTTCTTC.

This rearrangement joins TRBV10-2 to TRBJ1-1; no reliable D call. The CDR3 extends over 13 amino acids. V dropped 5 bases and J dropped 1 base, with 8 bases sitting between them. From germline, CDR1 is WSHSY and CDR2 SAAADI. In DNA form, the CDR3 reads TGCGCCAGCAGTCGGACTGAGAACACTGAAGCTTTCTTT. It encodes CASSRTENTEAFF.

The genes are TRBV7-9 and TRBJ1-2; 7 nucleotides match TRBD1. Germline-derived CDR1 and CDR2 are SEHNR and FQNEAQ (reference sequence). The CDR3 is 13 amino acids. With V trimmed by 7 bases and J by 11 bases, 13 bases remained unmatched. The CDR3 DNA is TGTGCCAGCACCTCGGGCAGGGGGTTTGGATACACCTTC. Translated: CASTSGRGFGYTF.

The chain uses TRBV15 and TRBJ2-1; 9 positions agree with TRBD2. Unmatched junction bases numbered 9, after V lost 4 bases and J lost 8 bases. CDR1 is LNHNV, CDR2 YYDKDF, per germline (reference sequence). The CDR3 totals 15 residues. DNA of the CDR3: TGTGCCACCAGCACTGCGGGAGGGCCGTCCCATGAGCAGTTCTTC. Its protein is CATSTAGGPSHEQFF.

CDR3 loop: CATTASTDTQYF. CDR3 bases: TGTGCCACCACAGCTAGCACAGATACGCAGTATTTT. The chain recombines TRBV11-2 with TRBJ2-3; D gene ambiguous. The V gene lost 10 bases and the J gene lost 0 bases, with 8 bases spanning the gap. Germline V lookup: CDR1 SGHAT, CDR2 FQNNGV. This CDR3 contains 12 residues. Looking up the rest from reference TRBV11-2 and TRBJ2-3 gives the full variable domain: EAGVAQSPRYKIIEKRQSVAFWCNPISGHATLYWYQQILGQGPKLLIQFQNNGVVDDSQLPKDRFSAERLKGVDSTLKIQPAKLEDSAVYLCATTASTDTQYFGPGTRLTVL.

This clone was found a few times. As DNA, the CDR3 is TGTGCCAGCACCATCGGAGGGGGCCAGGTAGGCACTGAAGCTTTCTTT. Residues: CASTIGGGQVGTEAFF. This rearrangement joins TRBV27 to TRBJ1-1, with 7 positions matching TRBD1. The V segment lost 7 bases and the J segment 4 bases; nucleotides outside the gene matches: 15. The V gene's germline CDR1 is MNHEY and CDR2 SMNVEV (reference sequence). CDR3 length: 16 amino acids.

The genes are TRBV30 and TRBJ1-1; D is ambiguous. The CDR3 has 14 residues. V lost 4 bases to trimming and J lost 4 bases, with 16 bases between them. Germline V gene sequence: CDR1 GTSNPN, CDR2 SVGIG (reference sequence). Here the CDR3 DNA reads TGTGCCTGGAATAGAGGCGGAGATTCCACTGAAGCTTTCTTT. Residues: CAWNRGGDSTEAFF.